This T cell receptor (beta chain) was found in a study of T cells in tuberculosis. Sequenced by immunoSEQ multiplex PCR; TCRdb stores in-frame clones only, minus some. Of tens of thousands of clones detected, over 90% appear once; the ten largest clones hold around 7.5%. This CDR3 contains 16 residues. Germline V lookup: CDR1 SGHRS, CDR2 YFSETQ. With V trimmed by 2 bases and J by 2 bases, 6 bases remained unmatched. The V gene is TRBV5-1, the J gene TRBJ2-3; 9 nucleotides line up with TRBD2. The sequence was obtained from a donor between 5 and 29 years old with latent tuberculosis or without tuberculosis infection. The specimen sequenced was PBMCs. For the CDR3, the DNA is TGCGCCAGCAGCTTTATAGCGGGAGCCTACACAGATACGCAGTATTTT. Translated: CASSFIAGAYTDTQYF.